The sequence of this T cell receptor (beta chain) was determined in a study of Graves' ophthalmopathy and Graves' hyperthyroidism. Ten or more counts support this clonotype. RNA transcripts served as template for amplifying TCR beta CDR3 sequences. Following a first-round RT-PCR that used HTBI primers, a second-round multiplex PCR was carried out. Each CDR3 protein gets one entry after TCRdb re-called the multiplex PCR reads with MiXCR. In the table there are just over 400,000 distinct CDR3 sequences, around 21% of which are singletons. Trimming cost V 4 bases and J 4 bases, with 21 bases left between them. Germline V gene lookup returns CDR1 SGHRS and CDR2 YFSETQ. The CDR3 is 16 amino acids.

This chain links TRBV5-1 with TRBJ2-7, with D possibly being TRBD1 or TRBD2 (5 bases each). The sequencing input was peripheral blood. This clonotype originated in a woman under 30 with stable Graves' hyperthyroidism. CDR3 bases: TGCGCCAGCAGCCCCGCCGGTGGTGGGACGCCTTACGAGCAGTACTTC. Translating it yields CASSPAGGGTPYEQYF.